The clone carrying this TCR beta chain was counted only a few times. No antigen is known for it. Here immunoSEQ multiplex PCR was the method, and the copy in TCRdb shows in-frame clones only, minus some. Among approximately 100,000 clones, about 89% were seen once, and the ten largest hold approximately 15%. The data derive from a study of T cell responses to AZD1222 COVID-19 vaccine. The CDR3 spans 14 residues. The V and J ends lost 4 bases and 4 bases, in that order; junction bases with no gene match: 3. Germline values: CDR1 LGHDT, CDR2 YNNKEL (reference sequence). Overall study findings and caveats: Reportedly, nearly half the spike-specific TCRs target unmutated variant regions.

The material was peripheral blood, obtained on day 0 of AZD1222 vaccination. This TCR derives from an adult in good health. V is TRBV3-1 (or the pseudogene TRBV3-2) and J is TRBJ1-5, with 8 bases identical to TRBD1. The CDR3 is CASSPTGGNQPQHF. CDR3 nucleotide sequence: TGTGCCAGCAGCCCTACAGGGGGAAATCAGCCCCAGCATTTT.